This TCR beta chain was found in a study of T cells of healthy individuals. The CDR3 sequence is 14 residues long. Germline V gives CDR1 SGHRS, CDR2 YFSETQ. V lost 5 bases and J 5 bases, leaving 16 bases between the germline ends. TCRdb itself ran the 5' RACE reads through MiXCR, one entry per CDR3 protein. Of approximately 50,000 distinct CDR3 sequences in the sample, 14% to 15% were seen once. This clonotype has only a few counts. This chain joins TRBV5-1 and TRBJ1-1, with a possible D match to TRBD1 (5 bases). This receptor was taken from a human donor in good health. CDR3 residues: CASRPTQVWTEAFF. CDR3 coding DNA: TGCGCCAGCAGGCCGACACAGGTCTGGACTGAAGCTTTCTTT.